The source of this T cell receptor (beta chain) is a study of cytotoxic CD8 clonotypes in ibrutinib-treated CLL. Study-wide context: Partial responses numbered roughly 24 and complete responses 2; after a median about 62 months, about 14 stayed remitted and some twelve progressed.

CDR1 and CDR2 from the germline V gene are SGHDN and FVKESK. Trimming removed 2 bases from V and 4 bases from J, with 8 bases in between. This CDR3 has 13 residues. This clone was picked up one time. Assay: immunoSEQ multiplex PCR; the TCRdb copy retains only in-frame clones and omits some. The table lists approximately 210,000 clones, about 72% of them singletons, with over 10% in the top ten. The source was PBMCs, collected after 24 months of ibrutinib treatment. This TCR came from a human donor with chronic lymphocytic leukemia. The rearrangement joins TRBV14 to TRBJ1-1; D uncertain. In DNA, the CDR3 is TGTGCCAGCAGCCAACTAAGTGGCACTGAAGCTTTCTTT. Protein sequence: CASSQLSGTEAFF.